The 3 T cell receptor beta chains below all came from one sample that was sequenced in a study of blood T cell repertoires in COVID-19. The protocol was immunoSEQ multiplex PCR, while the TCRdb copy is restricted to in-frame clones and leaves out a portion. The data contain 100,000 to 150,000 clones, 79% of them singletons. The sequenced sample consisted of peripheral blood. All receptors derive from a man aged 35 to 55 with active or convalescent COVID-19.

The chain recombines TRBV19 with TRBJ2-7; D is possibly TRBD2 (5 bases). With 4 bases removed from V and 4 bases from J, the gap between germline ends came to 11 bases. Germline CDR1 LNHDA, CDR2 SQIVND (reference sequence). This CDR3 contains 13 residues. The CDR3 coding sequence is TGTGCCAGTAGTAAAGCGAGGGTATACGAGCAGTACTTC. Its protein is CASSKARVYEQYF. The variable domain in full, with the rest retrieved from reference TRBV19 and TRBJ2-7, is DGGITQSPKYLFRKEGQNVTLSCEQNLNHDAMYWYRQDPGQGLRLIYYSQIVNDFQKGDIAEGYSVSREKKESFPLTVTSAQKNPTAFYLCASSKARVYEQYFGPGTRLTVT.

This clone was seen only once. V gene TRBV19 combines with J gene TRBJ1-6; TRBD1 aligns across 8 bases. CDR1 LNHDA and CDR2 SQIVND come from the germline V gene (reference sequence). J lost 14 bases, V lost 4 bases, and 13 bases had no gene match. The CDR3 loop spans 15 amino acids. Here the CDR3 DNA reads TGTGCCAGTAGTAATATGGGGACAGGCCCTGTGACCCTCCACTTT. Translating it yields CASSNMGTGPVTLHF.

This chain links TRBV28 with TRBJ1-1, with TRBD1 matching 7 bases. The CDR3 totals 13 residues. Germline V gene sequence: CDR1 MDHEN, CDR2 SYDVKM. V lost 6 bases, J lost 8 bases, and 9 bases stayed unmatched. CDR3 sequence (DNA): TGTGCCAGCAGGTCACAGGGGTTTGAGGAAGCTTTCTTT. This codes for CASRSQGFEEAFF.